This TCR beta chain was sequenced during a study of memory B cells and T cells in multiple sclerosis. Whole-study results and caveats: Shared clonotype counts depended on differing compartment clone-set sizes and were normalized.

The sample holds a few counts of this clone. Its antigen is undetermined. The method was immunoSEQ multiplex PCR; TCRdb's version includes in-frame clones alone and lacks a portion of them. The table has about 45,000 clones, more than 65% seen once; the top ten hold 0.9% to 1.4%. After stimulus-free culture, autoproliferating CFSE-dim and non-proliferating CFSE-high T cells were sequenced separately. Replicate wells were pooled after less than eight days of stimulus-free culture of approximately 5x10^7 CFSE-labeled PBMCs. The PBMCs received approximately 0.5 uM CFSE and serum-free culture with no added stimuli. CDR1 and CDR2 from the germline V gene are MNHEY and SMNVEV (reference sequence). The CDR3 is made up of 14 amino acids. Trimming pared 3 bases from V and 5 bases from J, leaving 11 bases between.

The sequence was obtained from a human donor with multiple sclerosis. Sequencing was performed on PBMCs from blood kept in culture. V usage is TRBV27 and J usage is TRBJ1-5; D may be TRBD1 (6 bases). Written as DNA, the CDR3 is TGTGCCAGCAGTTTGAGGGGGAGTCATCAGCCCCAGCATTTT. This sequence encodes CASSLRGSHQPQHF.